This T cell receptor beta chain comes out of a study of T cells in Graves' hyperthyroidism and ophthalmopathy. Based on clinical symptoms, serum thyroxine and TRAb, thyroid ultrasound and orbital computed tomography, diagnoses were reached. Sample collection date corresponds to first hyperthyroidism diagnosis, prior to any ophthalmopathy symptoms. This clonotype was recorded at least ten times. TCR beta CDR3 sequences were amplified from RNA transcripts. HTBI primers drove first-round RT-PCR of the TCR CDR3. TCRdb fed the multiplex PCR reads into MiXCR, producing one record per CDR3 protein. The repertoire holds hundreds of thousands of distinct CDR3 sequences, with under 20% as singletons. Germline CDR1 DFQATT, CDR2 SNEGSKA (reference sequence). J lost 1 base, V lost 2 bases, and 7 bases had no gene match. This CDR3 is 15 amino acids long.

The TCR originated in a woman aged 45-60 years with Graves' hyperthyroidism that later progressed to Graves' ophthalmopathy. The V call is TRBV20-1, the J call TRBJ1-1, with TRBD1 matching 7 bases. Sequenced material: blood. For the CDR3, the DNA is TGCAGTGCTAGACCCTTTGACAGGGCGAACACTGAAGCTTTCTTT. Its protein product is CSARPFDRANTEAFF.